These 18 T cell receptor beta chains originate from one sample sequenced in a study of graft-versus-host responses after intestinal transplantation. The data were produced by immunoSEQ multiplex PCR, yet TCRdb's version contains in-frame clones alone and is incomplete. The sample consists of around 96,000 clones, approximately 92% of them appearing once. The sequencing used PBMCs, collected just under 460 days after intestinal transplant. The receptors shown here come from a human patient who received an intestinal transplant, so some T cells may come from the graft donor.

The CDR3 region has the DNA TGTGCCAGCAGCGTAGCCGATAGGGGCCTTGGGGCCCTCCACTTT. Its translation is CASSVADRGLGALHF. J is TRBJ1-6 and V is TRBV9, with a weak D call TRBD1 (5 bases). This CDR3 has 15 amino acids. In germline, CDR1 is SGDLS, CDR2 YYNGEE. The ends were cut back, 0 bases at V and 14 bases at J, with 18 bases in the middle.

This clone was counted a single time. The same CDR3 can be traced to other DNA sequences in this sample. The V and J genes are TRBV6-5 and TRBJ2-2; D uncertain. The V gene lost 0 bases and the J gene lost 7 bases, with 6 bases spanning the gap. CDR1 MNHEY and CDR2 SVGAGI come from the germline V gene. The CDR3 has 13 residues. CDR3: CASSYSTGGELFF. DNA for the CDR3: TGTGCCAGCAGTTACTCGACGGGCGGGGAGCTGTTTTTT.

Written as DNA, the CDR3 is TGTGCCAGCAGCCCCTACCAGGGGGTAGAGACCGGGGAGCTGTTTTTT. This encodes CASSPYQGVETGELFF. The chain is built from TRBV7-9 and TRBJ2-2; 7 bases agree with TRBD1. The J segment lost 5 bases and the V segment lost 5 bases, leaving 11 bases of the junction unmatched. CDR3 length: 16 amino acids. CDR1 is SEHNR and CDR2 is FQNEAQ in the germline V gene (reference sequence).

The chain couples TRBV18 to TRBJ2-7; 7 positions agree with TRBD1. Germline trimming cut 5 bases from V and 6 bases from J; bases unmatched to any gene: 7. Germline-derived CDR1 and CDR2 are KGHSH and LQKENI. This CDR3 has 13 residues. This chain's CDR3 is CASSDDRVGEQYF. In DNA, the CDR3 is TGTGCCAGCTCAGACGACAGGGTGGGCGAGCAGTACTTC.

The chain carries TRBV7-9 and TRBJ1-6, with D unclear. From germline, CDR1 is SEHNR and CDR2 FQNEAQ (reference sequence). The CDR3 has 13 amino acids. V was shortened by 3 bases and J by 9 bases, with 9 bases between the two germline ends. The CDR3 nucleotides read TGTGCCAGCAGCTTGGGGTTGGGTTCACCCCTCCACTTT. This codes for CASSLGLGSPLHF.

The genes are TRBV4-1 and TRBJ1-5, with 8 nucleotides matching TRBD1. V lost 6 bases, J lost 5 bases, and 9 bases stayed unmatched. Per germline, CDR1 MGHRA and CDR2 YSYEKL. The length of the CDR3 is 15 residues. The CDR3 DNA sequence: TGCGCCAGCAGTCATACAGGGGGATCCTATCAGCCCCAGCATTTT. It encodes CASSHTGGSYQPQHF.

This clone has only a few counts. The CDR3 DNA reads as TGTGCCAGCAGTTACTCCCGTAACGAGCAGTACTTC. The encoded protein is CASSYSRNEQYF. The chain has TRBV6-5 and TRBJ2-7; no clear D. V was pared by 0 bases and J by 5 bases, with 5 bases between. From germline, CDR1 is MNHEY and CDR2 SVGAGI. The CDR3 contains 12 residues.

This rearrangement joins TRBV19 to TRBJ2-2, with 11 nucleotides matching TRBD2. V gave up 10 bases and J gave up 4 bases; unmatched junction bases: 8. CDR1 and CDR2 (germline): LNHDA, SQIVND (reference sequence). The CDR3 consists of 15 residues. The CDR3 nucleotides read TGTGCCACTCGACTAGCGGGGCGACTCACCGGGGAGCTGTTTTTT. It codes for CATRLAGRLTGELFF. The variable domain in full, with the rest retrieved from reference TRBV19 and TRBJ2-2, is DGGITQSPKYLFRKEGQNVTLSCEQNLNHDAMYWYRQDPGQGLRLIYYSQIVNDFQKGDIAEGYSVSREKKESFPLTVTSAQKNPTAFYLCATRLAGRLTGELFFGEGSRLTVL.

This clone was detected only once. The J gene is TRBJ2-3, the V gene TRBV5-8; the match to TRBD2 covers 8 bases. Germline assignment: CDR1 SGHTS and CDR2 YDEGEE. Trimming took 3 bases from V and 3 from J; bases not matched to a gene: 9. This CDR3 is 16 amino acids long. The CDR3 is CASSSTRSGGTDTQYF. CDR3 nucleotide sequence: TGTGCCAGCAGCTCCACCAGGAGCGGGGGAACAGATACGCAGTATTTT.

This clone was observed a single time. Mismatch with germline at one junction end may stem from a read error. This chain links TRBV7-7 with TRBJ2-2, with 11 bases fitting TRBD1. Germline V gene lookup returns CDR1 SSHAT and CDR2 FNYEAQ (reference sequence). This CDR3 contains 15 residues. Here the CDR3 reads CASSPGQGADGELFF. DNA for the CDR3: TGTGCTAGCAGCCCCGGACAGGGGGCCGACGGGGAGCTGTTTTTT.

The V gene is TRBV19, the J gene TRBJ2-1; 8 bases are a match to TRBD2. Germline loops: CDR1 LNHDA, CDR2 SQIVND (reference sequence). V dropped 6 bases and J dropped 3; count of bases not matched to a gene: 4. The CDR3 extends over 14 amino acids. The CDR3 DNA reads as TGTGCCAGTAGCACTAGCGGTGGCTACAATGAGCAGTTCTTC. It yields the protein CASSTSGGYNEQFF. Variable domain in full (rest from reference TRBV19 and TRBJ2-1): DGGITQSPKYLFRKEGQNVTLSCEQNLNHDAMYWYRQDPGQGLRLIYYSQIVNDFQKGDIAEGYSVSREKKESFPLTVTSAQKNPTAFYLCASSTSGGYNEQFFGPGTRLTVL.

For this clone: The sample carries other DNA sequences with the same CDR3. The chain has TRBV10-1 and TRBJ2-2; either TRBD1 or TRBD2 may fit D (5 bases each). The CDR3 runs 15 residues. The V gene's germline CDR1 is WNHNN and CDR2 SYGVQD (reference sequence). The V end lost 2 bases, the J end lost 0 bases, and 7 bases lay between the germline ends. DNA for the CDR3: TGCGCCAGCAGTGAGGGGGGTGCGAACACCGGGGAGCTGTTTTTT. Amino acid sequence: CASSEGGANTGELFF.

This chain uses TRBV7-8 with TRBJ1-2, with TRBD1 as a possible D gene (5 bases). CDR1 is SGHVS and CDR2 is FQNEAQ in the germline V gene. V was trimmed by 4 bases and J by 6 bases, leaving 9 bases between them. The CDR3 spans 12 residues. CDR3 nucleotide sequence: TGTGCCAGCAGCTGGGGACTGGATGGCTACACCTTC. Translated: CASSWGLDGYTF.

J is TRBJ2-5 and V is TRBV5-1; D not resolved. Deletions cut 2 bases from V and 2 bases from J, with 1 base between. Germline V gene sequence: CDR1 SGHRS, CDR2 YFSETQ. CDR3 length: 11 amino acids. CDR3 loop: CASSFQETQYF. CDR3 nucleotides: TGCGCCAGCAGCTTTCAAGAGACCCAGTACTTC.

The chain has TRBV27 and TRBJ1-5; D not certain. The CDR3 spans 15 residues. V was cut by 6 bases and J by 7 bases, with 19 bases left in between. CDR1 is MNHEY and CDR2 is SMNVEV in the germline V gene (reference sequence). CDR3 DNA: TGTGCCAGCAGCCCGACATTATTCTCGGGGCAGCCCCAGCATTTT. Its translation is CASSPTLFSGQPQHF.

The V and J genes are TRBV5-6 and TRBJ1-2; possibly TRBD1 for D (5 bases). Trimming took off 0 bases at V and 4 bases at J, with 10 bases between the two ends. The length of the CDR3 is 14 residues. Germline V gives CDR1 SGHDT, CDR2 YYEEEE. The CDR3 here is CASSLEQVFYGYTF. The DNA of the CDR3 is TGTGCCAGCAGCTTGGAACAGGTATTCTATGGCTACACCTTC.

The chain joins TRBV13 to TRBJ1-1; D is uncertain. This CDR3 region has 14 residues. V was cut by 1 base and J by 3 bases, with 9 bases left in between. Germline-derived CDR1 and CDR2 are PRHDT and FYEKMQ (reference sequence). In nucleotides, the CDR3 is TGTGCCAGCAGCTTAGAAGACTCCGACACTGAAGCTTTCTTT. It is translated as CASSLEDSDTEAFF.

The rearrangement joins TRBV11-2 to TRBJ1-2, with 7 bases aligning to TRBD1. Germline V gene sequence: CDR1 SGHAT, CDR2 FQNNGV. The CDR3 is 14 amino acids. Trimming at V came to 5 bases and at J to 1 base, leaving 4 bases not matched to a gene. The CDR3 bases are TGTGCCAGCAGCCTGGGACAGAATAACTATGGCTACACCTTC. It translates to CASSLGQNNYGYTF. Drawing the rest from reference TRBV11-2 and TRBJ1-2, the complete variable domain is EAGVAQSPRYKIIEKRQSVAFWCNPISGHATLYWYQQILGQGPKLLIQFQNNGVVDDSQLPKDRFSAERLKGVDSTLKIQPAKLEDSAVYLCASSLGQNNYGYTFGSGTRLTVV.